The clone carrying this TCR beta chain showed up just a few times. V dropped 0 bases and J dropped 10 bases, with 14 bases sitting between them. CDR1 and CDR2 (germline): SGHRS, YFSETQ. The CDR3 covers 13 residues. This sample was included in a study of control samples from healthy donors and cancer patients. Produced via immunoSEQ multiplex PCR; TCRdb's table is partial and in-frame only. This table holds 400,000 to 500,000 clones, around 90% found once. The sequence was obtained from a man in his forties with head and neck cancer. This chain joins TRBV5-1 and TRBJ2-7; either TRBD1 or TRBD2 may supply D (6 bases each). Sequenced input: PBMCs. The CDR3 reads CASSLEVGGGQYF. In DNA form, the CDR3 reads TGCGCCAGCAGCTTGGAGGTCGGGGGCGGACAGTACTTC.